The rows below give T cell receptor beta chains drawn from one sample of a study of T-cell reconstitution after alpha-beta-depleted transplantation in children. TCRdb itself ran the PCR reads through MiXCR, one entry per CDR3 protein. Here the sample spans roughly 30,000 distinct CDR3 sequences, 6% to 8.5% being singletons. Here the sequenced sample was peripheral blood, taken 60 days after TCRalphabeta/CD19-depleted stem cell transplant. The receptor set was obtained from a child under two years old who had a stem cell transplant for acute myeloid leukemia, so the T cells may come from the graft donor. The CDR3 runs from the conserved cysteine through the conserved F or W. Fields, in order: D gene, V gene, clone size, J gene, CDR3 protein, CDR3 DNA. The D gene is left open where the match is weak. Part of the rows lack a size; the others show once, few, many or a class for expanded clones.

.	TRBV7-9	many	TRBJ2-7	CASSLDSRVEQYF	TGTGCCAGCAGCTTAGACTCTCGGGTCGAGCAGTACTTC
TRBD2	TRBV11-2	.	TRBJ2-3	CASRPGGGSTTQYF	TGTGCCAGCAGACCCGGCGGGGGAAGTACTACGCAGTATTTT
.	TRBV27	many	TRBJ2-1	CASSLVGHGNEQFF	TGTGCCAGCAGTTTGGTCGGTCACGGCAATGAGCAGTTCTTC
TRBD2	TRBV6-1	many	TRBJ2-1	CASSPPGLAVYNEQFF	TGTGCCAGCAGTCCACCGGGACTAGCGGTTTACAATGAGCAGTTCTTC
.	TRBV7-8	many	TRBJ2-5	CASSYLTQFQETQYF	TGTGCCAGCAGCTATTTGACGCAGTTCCAAGAGACCCAGTACTTC
.	TRBV11-2	.	TRBJ1-3	CASTLMEWAGNTIYF	TGTGCCAGCACCTTAATGGAATGGGCTGGAAACACCATATATTTT
TRBD2	TRBV11-2	few	TRBJ2-7	CASSRGGAHEQYF	TGTGCCAGCAGCCGCGGGGGGGCCCACGAGCAGTACTTC
.	TRBV12-3/TRBV12-4	many	TRBJ2-1	CASSLGSRVNEQFF	TGTGCCAGCAGCCTCGGGAGCAGGGTCAATGAGCAGTTCTTC
.	TRBV9	many	TRBJ2-5	CASSVGLGFVGETQYF	TGTGCCAGCAGCGTAGGGTTGGGTTTTGTTGGAGAGACCCAGTACTTC
.	TRBV6-5	many	TRBJ2-1	CATLPFLGYNEQFF	TGTGCCACCCTGCCCTTTTTGGGCTACAATGAGCAGTTCTTC
.	TRBV6-2/TRBV6-3	many	TRBJ2-3	CASSYDLSRDTQYF	TGTGCCAGCAGTTACGACCTAAGCAGAGATACGCAGTATTTT
TRBD1	TRBV6-2/TRBV6-3	many	TRBJ2-1	CASSYPAPGGWGEQFF	TGTGCCAGCAGTTATCCTGCCCCAGGGGGCTGGGGTGAGCAGTTCTTC
TRBD1	TRBV27	many	TRBJ2-3	CASGTGVSDTQYF	TGTGCCAGCGGGACAGGGGTATCAGATACGCAGTATTTT
TRBD1	TRBV28	many	TRBJ2-7	CASSLWEPGQGEYEQYF	TGTGCCAGCAGTCTATGGGAACCGGGACAGGGGGAATACGAGCAGTACTTC
.	TRBV5-4	.	TRBJ2-7	CASSLGGDSLYEQYF	TGTGCCAGCAGCTTGGGGGGCGACAGCCTCTACGAGCAGTACTTC
.	TRBV6-5	many	TRBJ2-1	CASRYGSGNYNEQFF	TGTGCCAGCAGGTACGGTAGCGGAAACTACAATGAGCAGTTCTTC
.	TRBV20-1	few	TRBJ2-3	CSARVDRRGTDTQYF	TGCAGTGCTAGGGTGGACCGTAGGGGCACAGATACGCAGTATTTT
.	TRBV27	many	TRBJ2-1	CASSFSPYNEQFF	TGTGCCAGCAGTTTCTCTCCCTACAATGAGCAGTTCTTC
TRBD1	TRBV27	many	TRBJ1-5	CASGIRGHQPQHF	TGTGCCAGCGGGATCAGGGGGCACCAGCCCCAGCATTTT
TRBD1	TRBV2	many	TRBJ2-2	CASTEDRGTTGELFF	TGTGCCAGCACAGAGGACAGGGGAACTACCGGGGAGCTGTTTTTT
.	TRBV12-3/TRBV12-4	many	TRBJ2-4	CASARGRENIQYF	TGTGCCAGCGCGCGGGGAAGGGAAAACATTCAGTACTTC
.	TRBV12-3/TRBV12-4	many	TRBJ2-3	CASKFSDTQYF	TGTGCCAGCAAGTTTTCAGATACGCAGTATTTT
TRBD1	TRBV2	.	TRBJ2-7	CASRAGTGNYEQYF	TGTGCCAGCAGGGCCGGGACAGGCAACTACGAGCAGTACTTC
.	TRBV11-2	many	TRBJ2-7	CASSLVPRVSYEQYF	TGTGCCAGCAGCTTAGTCCCGAGGGTTTCCTACGAGCAGTACTTC
TRBD1	TRBV12-3/TRBV12-4	many	TRBJ2-5	CASTDGQGLTQYF	TGTGCCAGCACTGACGGACAGGGATTGACCCAGTACTTC
.	TRBV3-2	medium-sized	TRBJ2-7	CASSQEIGGGEQYF	TGTGCCAGCAGCCAAGAAATAGGGGGAGGTGAGCAGTACTTC
.	TRBV10-3	many	TRBJ1-2	CAITETGRGYTF	TGTGCCATCACTGAGACAGGACGGGGCTACACCTTC
TRBD1	TRBV20-1	many	TRBJ2-3	CSGPGQGSDTQYF	TGCAGTGGTCCGGGACAGGGCTCAGATACGCAGTATTTT
.	TRBV9	few	TRBJ2-1	CASSVGGATYNEQFF	TGTGCCAGCAGCGTAGGGGGAGCGACCTACAATGAGCAGTTCTTC
TRBD2	TRBV29-1	few	TRBJ2-7	CSVQGLAGSYEQYF	TGCAGCGTCCAGGGACTAGCGGGCTCCTACGAGCAGTACTTC
TRBD2	TRBV29-1	many	TRBJ2-1	CSVNLAGVYNEQFF	TGCAGCGTAAACCTAGCGGGAGTTTACAATGAGCAGTTCTTC
TRBD2	TRBV20-1	many	TRBJ2-2	CSALTSGGANGELFF	TGCAGTGCTCTCACTAGCGGGGGGGCGAACGGGGAGCTGTTTTTT
.	TRBV6-2/TRBV6-3	many	TRBJ2-7	CASSYLRGLPYEQYF	TGTGCCAGCAGTTACTTGAGGGGCTTACCCTACGAGCAGTACTTC
TRBD2	TRBV11-1	many	TRBJ2-7	CASSSPTVLAGGNAYEQYF	TGTGCCAGCAGCAGCCCAACGGTCCTAGCGGGGGGCAATGCCTACGAGCAGTACTTC
TRBD1	TRBV3-1	many	TRBJ1-4	CASSPTDRANEKLFF	TGTGCCAGCAGCCCAACGGACAGGGCGAATGAAAAACTGTTTTTT
.	TRBV20-1	medium-sized	TRBJ2-1	CSGGLRFYNEQFF	TGCAGTGGGGGTCTACGGTTTTACAATGAGCAGTTCTTC
.	TRBV20-1	many	TRBJ2-5	CSVPGQRETQYF	TGCAGTGTTCCGGGACAACGGGAGACCCAGTACTTC
TRBD1	TRBV6-5	many	TRBJ2-7	CASSYRQGAGPSEQYF	TGTGCCAGCAGTTACCGGCAGGGGGCCGGTCCTAGCGAGCAGTACTTC
TRBD1	TRBV6-5	many	TRBJ1-2	CASSYLTGSGYTF	TGTGCCAGCAGTTACCTGACAGGGTCAGGCTACACCTTC
TRBD2	TRBV7-9	many	TRBJ2-7	CASSYPGLAGDPYEQYF	TGTGCCAGCAGCTATCCGGGACTAGCGGGAGACCCCTACGAGCAGTACTTC